This T cell receptor (beta chain) was found in a study of blood T cell repertoires in COVID-19 (dated by TCRdb to the early 2020s). A note on the overall study: Collaborator samples came from the United States, Italy and Spain and covered acute and convalescent phases of COVID-19. The material from the prospective study consisted of cDNA or gDNA derived from T cells, B-cell-depleted T cells, or PBMCs. Deeply sampled blood TCRbeta repertoires from subjects exposed to, actively infected with, or recovered from COVID-19 were included in the dataset. The repertoires were made available in a free public database intended to serve as a resource for research on the immune response to SARS-CoV-2. Samples came from the ongoing ImmuneRACE study (first 160 participants) plus 1,254 subjects from 6 global collaborators. Sample metadata almost always included a de-identified subject ID, COVID-19 status, age in years and sex. HLA class I and class II types, where available, came from metadata supplied by the sample provider rather than from assay-based typing. Study-wide findings and limitations: Clinical and demographic metadata were provided uncurated, with the amount varying by source and participant.

Whole blood was collected in K2EDTA tubes by collaborating institutions according to the institutions' own protocols. Collaborator samples were shipped for TCRbeta analysis as frozen whole blood, isolated PBMCs, or DNA extracted from either sample type. With regard to this clone: What antigen it recognizes has not been identified. It has no much larger one-base neighbor in the sample; base qualities were not kept.

The immunoSEQ Assay, a bias-controlled multiplex PCR, was used to amplify TCRbeta CDR3 regions from genomic DNA. Under the source paper's analysis protocol: The number of nucleated cells in each sample was estimated by amplification of reference gene primers within the assay. To quantify the absolute abundance of each unique TCRbeta CDR3 rearrangement, sequence reads were collapsed and filtered. For each sample, productive Simpson clonality was calculated as the square root of Simpson's diversity index across productive rearrangements. The immuneACCESS repertoire file appears here via TCRdb, limited to in-frame rearrangements. These files lack a portion of the clones; in checked studies, under half of the deficit traces to unresolved V genes, and the cause of the others is not known. The DNA was the basis for D and trimming; V, J and clone size are from that table. For this sample the table gives under 350,000 clones, of which 65% to 90% were detected only once. Together, the top ten hold about an eighth of the sample.

At the junction V is shortened by 1 base and J by 13 bases, with 13 bases in between. Including cysteine and phenylalanine, the CDR3 has 13 amino acids. The kept DNA is CDR3 alone, 39 bases in frame from the first base. Based on the germline V gene (reference sequence), the CDR1 and CDR2 sequences are LGHDT and YNNKEL. The sequenced sample was peripheral blood. This clonotype was obtained from a human donor in a cohort sampled during active COVID-19. This receptor chain uses TRBV3-1 (or the pseudogene TRBV3-2) and TRBJ2-2; D gene: possibly TRBD2, on 6 matching bases. The CDR3 sequence is CASSQVTRKRLFF. In nucleotides, the sequence is TGTGCCAGCAGCCAAGTGACTAGGAAAAGGCTGTTTTTT.